This record covers a single TCR beta chain. Its antigen is not known. Use of 60 Vbeta and 13 Jbeta primers characterized the PCR. Profiled with immunoSEQ multiplex PCR; TCRdb holds only in-frame clones, not every one. The repertoire holds roughly 100,000 clones, with around four fifths as singletons. The entry originates in a study of cytomegalovirus exposure and HLA in healthy donors. The CDR3 runs 17 residues. V was clipped by 4 bases and J by 6 bases; unmatched bases: 8. Germline V gene lookup returns CDR1 SEHNR and CDR2 FQNEAQ (reference sequence). Study conclusions and caveats: Sequencing probably produced one cluster of sequence variants that were highly shared.

Sequenced: PBMCs. The clonotype was recovered from a woman aged 40 to 50 in good health and CMV-seronegative. V is TRBV7-9 and J is TRBJ2-3; 15 bases are a match to TRBD2. CDR3 coding DNA: TGTGCCAGCAGCTCCCAGAGGACTAGCGGGGGGGACGATACGCAGTATTTT. Residues: CASSSQRTSGGDDTQYF.